This T cell receptor beta chain was recovered during a study of T cell repertoires in cytomegalovirus infection. The table lists this clonotype with a few counts. TCRdb itself ran the reads through MiXCR, one entry per CDR3 protein. The repertoire includes about 260,000 distinct CDR3 sequences, approximately 8.3% of them detected once, and more than 12% sits in the top ten. The CDR3 spans 15 residues. V was pared by 6 bases and J by 8 bases, with 10 bases of the junction left unmatched. The source material was PBMCs. The chain uses TRBV12-3 or TRBV12-4 and TRBJ2-5; 12 bases are a match to TRBD2. This TCR was recovered from a human donor in good health (CMV status not recorded). Some clones in this sample may be carry-over from other donors' samples. CDR3 sequence (DNA): TGTGCCAGCAGCACAGGAGGACTAGCGGGGAGTACCCAGTACTTC. Its protein is CASSTGGLAGSTQYF.